The 25 T cell receptor beta chains below were found in one sample sequenced in a study of metastatic and nonmetastatic thyroid tumors. TCRdb ran MiXCR on the PCR reads. Of around 40,000 clones listed, approximately 26% were seen once; the top ten hold around 10%. The entire patient cohort was treatment-naive prior to thyroid surgery. The sample consisted of blood. The receptors derive from a female donor with papillary thyroid cancer or a benign thyroid nodule (not recorded which). Some clones in this sample may be carry-over from other donors' samples.

By share of the sample, this clone is medium-sized (0.01 to 0.1%). CDR3 sequence: CASTRSARGEQYF. The CDR3 DNA follows: TGTGCCAGCACCCGCTCAGCGCGTGGCGAGCAGTACTTC. The V and J genes are TRBV2 and TRBJ2-7; D gene uncertain. Germline CDR1 is SNHLY and CDR2 is FYNNEI. The CDR3 contains 13 residues. The V gene lost 7 bases and the J gene lost 6 bases, with 16 bases spanning the gap.

This clone appeared many times. V gene TRBV10-3 combines with J gene TRBJ1-6; D possibly corresponds to TRBD1 (5 bases). The CDR3 spans 13 residues. Germline V gene data show CDR1 as ENHRY and CDR2 as SYGVKD. Trimming removed 0 bases at V and 14 bases at J, with 11 bases between. The chain's CDR3 is CAISESEQGALHF. The CDR3 coding sequence is TGTGCCATCAGTGAGTCTGAACAAGGGGCCCTCCACTTT.

V usage is TRBV18 and J usage is TRBJ2-7; D is ambiguous. Germline V gene lookup returns CDR1 KGHSH and CDR2 LQKENI. V shed 0 bases and J shed 1 base, with 7 bases lying between them. CDR3 size: 14 residues. CDR3 protein: CASSPPYSSYEQYF. The CDR3 DNA reads TGTGCCAGCTCACCACCTTACAGTTCCTACGAGCAGTACTTC.

This clone appeared many times. A read error is possible here, since a much larger clone lies one base away. The genes are TRBV30 and TRBJ1-2; 8 positions agree with TRBD1. The CDR3 spans 14 residues. Germline V CDR1 and CDR2: GTSNPN, SVGIG (reference sequence). The CDR3 loop reads CASGRDRSFYDYTF. The CDR3 DNA reads as TGTGCCTCGGGGCGGGACAGGAGCTTTTATGACTACACCTTC.

There are many counts of this clone. DNA for the CDR3: TGTGCCAGCAGTGAAATCGGGGCAGGAGCAGAGACCCAGTACTTC. This translates into CASSEIGAGAETQYF. This chain uses TRBV6-1 with TRBJ2-5; D tentatively fits TRBD1 or TRBD2 (5 bases each). This CDR3 has 15 amino acids. V was shortened by 2 bases and J by 4 bases, with 14 bases between the two germline ends. The germline CDR1 and CDR2 sequences are MNHNS and SASEGT.

In its sample, this clone was seen many times. The rearrangement joins TRBV7-7 to TRBJ1-3; a possible D gene is TRBD1 (5 bases). Deletions cut 5 bases from V and 4 bases from J, with 9 bases between. This CDR3 comprises 13 residues. The V gene's germline CDR1 is SSHAT and CDR2 FNYEAQ (reference sequence). This chain's CDR3 is CASSRGVGNTIYF. The CDR3, as DNA: TGTGCCAGCAGCCGGGGGGTAGGAAACACCATATATTTT.

The chain joins TRBV7-9 to TRBJ2-7; tentative D call: TRBD2 (6 bases). V lost 5 bases to trimming and J lost 4 bases, with 9 bases between them. The CDR3 has 12 amino acids. Germline V CDR1 and CDR2: SEHNR, FQNEAQ (reference sequence). CDR3 nucleotides: TGTGCCAGCAGCGGGGGAGGTTACGAGCAGTACTTC. It specifies CASSGGGYEQYF.

This clone has just a few counts. This chain joins TRBV28 and TRBJ1-1, with TRBD1 matching 7 bases. V trimming: 6 bases; J trimming: 2 bases; junction bases outside the gene matches: 9. Germline CDR1 is MDHEN and CDR2 is SYDVKM. The CDR3 covers 15 residues. This CDR3 reads CASSLYDRDNTEAFF. CDR3 nucleotides: TGTGCCAGCAGCCTATACGACAGGGACAACACTGAAGCTTTCTTT.

In this sample, this clone turned up many times. The chain combines TRBV2 with TRBJ2-1; D might be TRBD1 (5 bases). Trimming took 2 bases from V and 5 from J, leaving 7 bases between them. Germline assignment: CDR1 SNHLY and CDR2 FYNNEI. The CDR3 loop spans 13 amino acids. CDR3 coding DNA: TGTGCCAGCAGTGAATTCAGGGACAATGAGCAGTTCTTC. As protein: CASSEFRDNEQFF.

This clone was detected ten times or more. The chain carries TRBV2 and TRBJ1-1, with unresolved D. CDR3 length equals 13 residues. From germline, CDR1 is SNHLY and CDR2 FYNNEI. V lost 6 bases and J 2 bases, leaving 10 bases between the germline ends. The CDR3 here is CASSRKGNTEAFF. CDR3 DNA: TGTGCCAGCAGCAGGAAGGGTAACACTGAAGCTTTCTTT. The variable domain in full, with the rest retrieved from reference TRBV2 and TRBJ1-1, is EPEVTQTPSHQVTQMGQEVILRCVPISNHLYFYWYRQILGQKVEFLVSFYNNEISEKSEIFDDQFSVERPDGSNFTLKIRSTKLEDSAMYFCASSRKGNTEAFFGQGTRLTVV.

This clone was seen only a few times. This chain links TRBV28 with TRBJ2-7, with D possibly matching TRBD2 (6 bases). This CDR3 region has 16 residues. The germline gives CDR1 MDHEN, CDR2 SYDVKM. V was clipped by 4 bases and J by 3 bases, with 19 bases between them. CDR3 coding DNA: TGTGCCAGCAGTTCGATCCGTGGGGACTCCAGCTACGAGCAGTACTTC. It is translated as CASSSIRGDSSYEQYF.

The table lists this clone with a few counts. The rearrangement joins TRBV7-2 to TRBJ1-2; D may be TRBD1 (6 bases). Germline V lookup: CDR1 SGHTA, CDR2 FQGNSA. The CDR3 is 15 residues long. With 4 bases removed from V and 8 bases from J, the gap between germline ends came to 20 bases. The CDR3 DNA is TGTGCCAGCAGCTCCGGCGGGTATAGGGGGGCCGGCTACACCTTC. This gives the protein CASSSGGYRGAGYTF.

The chain carries TRBV20-1 and TRBJ2-7, with D possibly TRBD2 on 6 matching bases. CDR1 and CDR2 from the germline V gene are DFQATT and SNEGSKA (reference sequence). V lost 0 bases and J 4 bases, leaving 16 bases between the germline ends. The CDR3 contains 15 residues. The chain's CDR3 is CSARDWGGRGYEQYF. The CDR3 nucleotides are TGCAGTGCTAGAGATTGGGGAGGACGAGGATACGAGCAGTACTTC.

This clone was detected many times. The chain combines TRBV3-1 with TRBJ1-5; D unclear. Trimming shortened V by 1 base and J by 5 bases, and 6 bases separated the two germline ends. CDR1 and CDR2 (germline): LGHDT, YNNKEL (reference sequence). This CDR3 comprises 13 residues. CDR3 sequence: CASSQAPDQPQHF. The CDR3 DNA is TGTGCCAGCAGCCAAGCCCCAGATCAGCCCCAGCATTTT.

The sample holds many counts of this clone. The rearrangement joins TRBV30 to TRBJ2-2, with 13 bases that match TRBD2. The CDR3 is made up of 15 amino acids. The V segment lost 5 bases and the J segment 4 bases; nucleotides outside the gene matches: 4. The germline V gene encodes CDR1 GTSNPN and CDR2 SVGIG (reference sequence). CDR3: CAWGTSGTPTGELFF. CDR3 DNA sequence: TGTGCCTGGGGGACTAGCGGGACACCCACCGGGGAGCTGTTTTTT.

This chain links TRBV11-2 with TRBJ1-1; no reliable D call. The CDR3 runs to 12 residues. V was shortened by 0 bases and J by 4 bases, with 3 bases between the two germline ends. The germline gives CDR1 SGHAT, CDR2 FQNNGV. The CDR3 DNA reads TGTGCCAGCAGCTTAGAAGCCACTGAAGCTTTCTTT. Its translation: CASSLEATEAFF.

This clone has just a few counts. Relative to the germline gene, one junction end is altered; a read error may explain this. This chain connects TRBV6-5 to TRBJ2-1; D tentatively fits TRBD1 or TRBD2 (5 bases each). Germline CDR1 reads MNHEY; CDR2 reads SVGAGI. CDR3 length: 16 amino acids. CDR3 amino acids: CSSSYSGTEGYNEQFF. The DNA of the CDR3 is TGCTCCAGTAGTTACTCCGGGACGGAAGGATACAATGAGCAGTTCTTC.

There are many counts of this clone. V and J are TRBV10-3 and TRBJ2-3; TRBD1 or TRBD2 may be the D gene (5 bases each). This CDR3 contains 13 residues. Trimming removed 4 bases from V and 2 bases from J, with 7 bases in between. The germline CDR1 and CDR2 sequences are ENHRY and SYGVKD. The CDR3 loop is CAISGGFTDTQYF. CDR3 nucleotides: TGTGCCATCAGTGGGGGGTTCACAGATACGCAGTATTTT.

This clone appeared a few times. The chain combines TRBV6-1 with TRBJ1-2; D unclear. Germline V gives CDR1 MNHNS, CDR2 SASEGT. Trimming took 10 bases from V and 4 from J, leaving 13 bases between them. The CDR3 contains 12 residues. The CDR3 region has the DNA TGTGCCACCACGTCGGGGAGCTATGGCTACACCTTC. It yields the protein CATTSGSYGYTF.

The V gene is TRBV7-8, the J gene TRBJ1-2; unclear D gene. CDR1 and CDR2 from the germline V gene are SGHVS and FQNEAQ. There are 12 residues in the CDR3. Trimming took 2 bases from V and 8 from J, leaving 9 bases between them. The CDR3 DNA follows: TGTGCCAGCAGCTTACGTGGTTCCGGCTACACCTTC. This translates into CASSLRGSGYTF.

V and J are TRBV7-2 and TRBJ2-5, with 8 positions matching TRBD2. CDR3 size: 15 residues. CDR1 is SGHTA, CDR2 FQGNSA, per germline. Germline trimming cut 2 bases from V and 3 bases from J; bases unmatched to any gene: 5. CDR3 DNA: TGTGCCAGCAGCTTATGGGCGGGAGGAAAAGAGACCCAGTACTTC. It translates to CASSLWAGGKETQYF.

This clone came up many times. The V gene is TRBV7-8, the J gene TRBJ2-3; D uncertain. This CDR3 comprises 13 residues. The germline CDR1 and CDR2 sequences are SGHVS and FQNEAQ. Trimming cost V 5 bases and J 8 bases, with 14 bases left between them. The CDR3 protein is CASSPSMDATQYF. The CDR3 DNA follows: TGTGCCAGCAGCCCCAGCATGGATGCTACGCAGTATTTT.

There are many counts of this clone. In nucleotides, the CDR3 is TGTGCCAGCCAATCACAGGGGCGGAATTCACCCCTCCACTTT. Translated, it gives CASQSQGRNSPLHF. The rearrangement links TRBV19 to TRBJ1-6, with 7 bases lining up with TRBD1. Germline V CDR1 and CDR2: LNHDA, SQIVND (reference sequence). V trimming: 9 bases; J trimming: 7 bases; junction bases outside the gene matches: 9. The CDR3 loop spans 14 amino acids. Supplemented by reference TRBV19 and TRBJ1-6, the full variable domain reads DGGITQSPKYLFRKEGQNVTLSCEQNLNHDAMYWYRQDPGQGLRLIYYSQIVNDFQKGDIAEGYSVSREKKESFPLTVTSAQKNPTAFYLCASQSQGRNSPLHFGNGTRLTVT.

V and J are TRBV7-9 and TRBJ1-1, with 7 bases fitting TRBD1. This CDR3 region has 14 residues. Germline CDR1 is SEHNR and CDR2 is FQNEAQ (reference sequence). Unmatched junction bases numbered 6, after V lost 7 bases and J lost 1 base. The CDR3 reads CASISGTENTEAFF. CDR3 in DNA: TGTGCCAGCATCTCCGGGACAGAGAACACTGAAGCTTTCTTT.

This clone was observed a few times. The chain joins TRBV6-4 to TRBJ1-2, with 9 bases identical to TRBD1. Germline CDR1 reads MRHNA; CDR2 reads SNTAGT. The CDR3 is made up of 13 amino acids. Trimming took 8 bases from V and 5 from J; bases not matched to a gene: 6. This CDR3 is CASRRTGEYGYTF. The CDR3 nucleotides read TGTGCCAGCCGCCGGACAGGGGAGTATGGCTACACCTTC.